What follows is one T cell receptor beta chain and its context. This entry comes from a study of blood T cell repertoires in COVID-19. Study overall: The United States, Italy and Spain were the sources of the acute and convalescent COVID-19 samples. T cells, B-cell-depleted T cells, or PBMCs provided the cDNA or gDNA that served as material.

Original data processing: Amplification of reference gene primers provided the estimated nucleated cell counts. TCRdb keeps only in-frame clones here, not all; method: immunoSEQ multiplex PCR. Clonal size and the V and J genes are those of that table, whereas D and trimming came from the DNA. This sample carries around 100,000 clones, more than 75% of them seen once, and the ten largest clones take about 7.4%. The CDR3 spans 13 residues. Trimming at V came to 6 bases and at J to 3 bases, leaving 4 bases not matched to a gene. Germline V CDR1 and CDR2: SGHAT, FQNNGV. Source material: peripheral blood. The source is a man aged 25-40 years in a cohort sampled during active COVID-19. V usage is TRBV11-2 and J usage is TRBJ1-1; TRBD1 aligns across 7 bases. CDR3 sequence (DNA): TGTGCCAGCAGATGGGACAGAGACACTGAAGCTTTCTTT. Its translation: CASRWDRDTEAFF.